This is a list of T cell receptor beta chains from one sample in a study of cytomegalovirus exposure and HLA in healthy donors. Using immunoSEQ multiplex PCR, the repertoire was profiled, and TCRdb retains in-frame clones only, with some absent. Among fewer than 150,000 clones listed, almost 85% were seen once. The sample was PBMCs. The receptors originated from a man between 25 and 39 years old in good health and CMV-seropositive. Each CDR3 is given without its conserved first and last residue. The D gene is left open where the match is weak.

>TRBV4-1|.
ASSQGWERPQH
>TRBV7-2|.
ASSLPLVGTDTQY
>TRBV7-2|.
ASSTLGVNQPQH
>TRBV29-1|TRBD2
SVERGGVDTQY
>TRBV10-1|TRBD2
ASSERLAGGDTQY
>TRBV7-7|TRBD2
ASSSGLAETGELF
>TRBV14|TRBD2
ASSQRLAGGPTPRYEQY
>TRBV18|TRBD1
ASSPLDRGRGPQH
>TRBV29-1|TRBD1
SVEPGQGGYGYT
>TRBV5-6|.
ASSLYVTRDSTDTQY
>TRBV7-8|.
ASSLVEVAFHNEQF
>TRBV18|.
ASSPASTDTQY
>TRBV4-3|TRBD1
ASSQDRADRGGYT
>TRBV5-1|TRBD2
ASSLVAGGPYEQY
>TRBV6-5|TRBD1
ASSYSATGDYGYT
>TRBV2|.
ASSPGSSTEAF
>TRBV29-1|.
SVEEPGQTAFGMTGRAWNEQF
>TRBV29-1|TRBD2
SVATSGGADTQY
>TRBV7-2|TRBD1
ASSLGTGEQY
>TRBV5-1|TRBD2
ASSLGLAAYNEQF
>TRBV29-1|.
SVDPTGTEAF
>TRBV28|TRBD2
ASSSLASGTYEQY
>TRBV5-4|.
ASSFTGLSGGYT
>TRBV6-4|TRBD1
ANPKSRDRGMNTEAF
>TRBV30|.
AWSDSGYGEQY
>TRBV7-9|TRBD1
ASASPGGQGYGYT
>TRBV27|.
ASSLSPGRGGNYGYT
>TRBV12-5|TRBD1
ASGPGTDWDETYNEQF
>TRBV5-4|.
ASSSQGPGELF
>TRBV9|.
ASSVSHIQGDSPLH
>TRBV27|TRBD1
ASSFPGGEKLF
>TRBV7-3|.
ASSLNSLANTGELF
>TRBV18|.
ASSPIQGPEEVAF
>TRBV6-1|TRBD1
ASSELTTGVNEQF
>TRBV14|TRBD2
ASTPFPSGRTDTQY
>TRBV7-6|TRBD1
ASSWDRDQPQH
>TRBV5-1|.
ASSTGDLNYGYT
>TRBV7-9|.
ASSPSGRGHGYT
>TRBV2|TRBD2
ASSETPGLAGDEQF
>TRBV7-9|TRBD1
ASSFNLDRGRNGYT
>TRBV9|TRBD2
ASSAASGGHYEQY